Given below is one T cell receptor beta chain in context. The source of the sample is a study of blood T cell repertoires in COVID-19. Repertoires were generated with immunoSEQ multiplex PCR, while TCRdb's copy carries only in-frame clones and drops some. The sample has 110,000 or so clones, 85% seen once; the top ten hold 13%. Per germline, CDR1 SGHTA and CDR2 FQGNSA. The length of the CDR3 is 13 residues. Trimming took off 0 bases at V and 5 bases at J, with 7 bases between the two ends. This clonotype originated in a human donor in a cohort sampled during active COVID-19. The chain is built from TRBV7-2 and TRBJ2-5, with TRBD2 as a possible D gene (5 bases). Sequenced: peripheral blood. The CDR3 region has the DNA TGTGCCAGCAGCTTAGCGAGGGCCGAGACCCAGTACTTC. Translation gives CASSLARAETQYF.